This note documents a single T cell receptor beta chain sequence. This receptor's antigen is unknown. These data belong to a study of T cells expressing NK-cell markers (dated by TCRdb to the early 2020s). For the wider study: About 8 donors provided sorted CD3+CD56+NKG2C+, CD3+CD56+NKG2C- and CD3+CD56-NKG2C+ T-cell subsets, whose TCR beta-chain repertoires were profiled. Seven of the eight sequenced donors were HCMV-seropositive and one was HCMV-seronegative. Randomly selected healthy volunteers, three men and five women, were used as the eight sequenced donors. The libraries were sequenced on Illumina HiSeq 2000/2500, MiSeq or NextSeq, producing 2 x 150 bp reads. Results and caveats for the whole study, not just this receptor: Whether the expanded NKG2C-expressing T cell clones were specific for HCMV antigens remained unclear. In over 5 donors, the dominant CD3+CD56+NKG2C+ clonotypes were among the top 10 CD8+ clonotypes and accounted for about 1.0-8% of CD8+ T cells. Those dominant clonotypes were again the most abundant among CD3+CD56-NKG2C+ cells in several donors, at 28.3-60.1%.

HCMV-specific IgG was detected in serum with a commercial ELISA kit to determine HCMV serostatus. Peripheral blood mononuclear cells were isolated from blood by Ficoll density gradient centrifugation. Data came from an Illumina HiSeq 2000. TCR beta cDNA libraries were made by 5'RACE template switching that added a universal primer site and unique molecular identifiers. cDNA synthesis was primed from the TCR beta constant segment and was followed by two successive PCR amplification steps. The study's processing was this. MIGEC was used to demultiplex reads and group reads by UMI, and MiTCR was used to assemble and quantify clonotypes. To exclude erroneous sequences, only TCR cDNA sequences supported by at least two reads were retained. The tcR package was used for downstream repertoire analysis, and clonotypes were matched between fractions using CDR3 nucleotide sequence together with V segment. VDJmatch was used to annotate antigen specificity against VDJdb, with one amino acid substitution in CDR3 permitted. TCRdb reprocessed the reads; each CDR3 protein sequence makes one entry, and DNA is unavailable. The V and J calls shown here were made by TCRdb, not taken from the authors' results. The sample table includes over 150,000 distinct CDR3 sequences. The ten top clones hold 20% to 25% of the sample.

CDR3 length: 16 amino acids, cysteine to phenylalanine. No DNA is given. Per the germline V gene, ENHRY is the CDR1 and SYGVKD is the CDR2. The sequenced sample was blood T cells: a sorted CD56 or NKG2C T cell subset, CD4+ or CD8+ T cells, or bulk PBMC T cells (not recorded which). Recombination connected TRBV10-3 to TRBJ2-5; TCRdb selects TRBD2, and the lack of DNA leaves this call unchecked. The TCR was taken from a man aged 18-75 years in good health. The CDR3 corresponds to CAISGVAGVLQETQYF.